These T cell receptor beta chains were read from a single sample in a study of regulatory and conventional T cells in RAG deficiency. Profiled with immunoSEQ multiplex PCR; TCRdb holds only in-frame clones, not every one. The data show some 31,000 clones, roughly 96% seen once. The same sample was also studied in work on regulatory T cells.

The sequenced sample consisted of CD25- CD4+ T cells sorted from blood. These receptors originate from a human donor in good health. CDR3s leave out the opening cysteine and the closing phenylalanine or tryptophan. The order of the fields is V gene, CDR3 protein.

TRBV12-5,ASSAGTGPYDYGYT
TRBV30,AWSKGRGNQPQH
TRBV7-2,ASSLGWSFMNTEAF
TRBV18,ASSSGQLNTEAF
TRBV19,ASSLSGTGVSANYGYT
TRBV5-1,ASSPGTSQNTQY
TRBV9,ASSVDQGSGLF
TRBV13,ASSLGEVWAGSSSYEQY
TRBV19,ASSIDWTGGKLF
TRBV11-2,ASSLAPSGLNTEAF
TRBV30,AWSVLRQGASSGANVLT
TRBV7-3,ASSAPGRGQEKLF
TRBV19,ASSMAGSTDTQY
TRBV6-5,ASAPPGQGTRELF
TRBV10-3,AISGDSQRANQPQH
TRBV5-8,ASSLGARGIYGYT
TRBV5-1,ASSLETGGRGGQY
TRBV19,ASSIEVTTGGEQF
TRBV7-6,ASSAMSGTGPYEQY
TRBV10-1,ASSENKGGQETQY
TRBV21-1,ASNKDRRETQY
TRBV6-1,ASITDRGSTEAF